This passage covers 9 T cell receptor beta chains from one sample sequenced in a study of blood T cell repertoires in COVID-19 (dated by TCRdb to 2020 to 2021). The library was obtained by the immunoSEQ multiplex PCR assay. This immuneACCESS table, as held by TCRdb, lists in-frame sequences with V and J called but not all clones. Of the missing ones, under half trace to an unresolved V gene in checked studies; the others have no known cause. The sample table shows 120,000 to 150,000 clones, and about 86% are seen once. About 8% of the sample rests with the top ten. Sequenced material: peripheral blood. These receptor sequences come from a woman aged 55-69 years with acute or convalescent COVID-19.

This clone was detected once. J is TRBJ1-2 and V is TRBV7-2; the D is unclear. This CDR3 spans 13 amino acids. The V and J ends lost 5 bases and 6 bases respectively, with 13 bases between them. From germline, CDR1 is SGHTA and CDR2 FQGNSA. CDR3 amino acids: CASSRSGLDGYTF. CDR3 nucleotide sequence: TGTGCCAGCAGCCGAAGCGGACTCGATGGCTACACCTTC.

The rearrangement uses TRBV3-1 (or the pseudogene TRBV3-2) and TRBJ1-1, with 11 nucleotides matching TRBD1. Germline CDR1 and CDR2: LGHDT and YNNKEL (reference sequence). This CDR3 contains 16 residues. With V trimmed by 4 bases and J by 5 bases, 9 bases remained unmatched. The CDR3 here is CASSPRDRGGETEAFF. CDR3 coding DNA: TGTGCCAGCAGCCCCCGGGACAGGGGGGGGGAAACTGAAGCTTTCTTT.

V is TRBV30 and J is TRBJ1-3; a weak D match, TRBD1 (5 bases). The CDR3 contains 17 residues. Germline V lookup: CDR1 GTSNPN, CDR2 SVGIG (reference sequence). Trimming cost V 3 bases and J 0 bases, with 18 bases left between them. As DNA, the CDR3 is TGTGCCTGGAGGGCTCGAGGCGGCAGGGCCTCTGGAAACACCATATATTTT. Protein: CAWRARGGRASGNTIYF.

The gene calls are TRBV28 and TRBJ1-2, with a tentative D call TRBD1 (6 bases). Deletions cut 8 bases from V and 4 bases from J, with 17 bases between. Per the germline V gene, CDR1 is MDHEN and CDR2 is SYDVKM. The CDR3 has 14 residues. The CDR3 DNA is TGTGCCAGCTTCAATCCAGGGACACGCTATGGCTACACCTTC. Translating gives CASFNPGTRYGYTF.

The V gene is TRBV7-2, the J gene TRBJ2-7; 7 bases agree with TRBD2. J was trimmed by 8 bases and V by 5 bases; bases with no gene match: 12. Germline assignment: CDR1 SGHTA and CDR2 FQGNSA. The CDR3 extends over 14 amino acids. In DNA, the CDR3 is TGTGCCAGCAGCCTGGGAGGGGACTCGGCAAAGCAGTACTTC. Translation: CASSLGGDSAKQYF.

The rearrangement links TRBV5-1 to TRBJ1-5; tentatively, D is TRBD1 (5 bases). V lost 2 bases and J lost 3, with 9 bases in between. CDR1 is SGHRS and CDR2 is YFSETQ in the germline V gene. The CDR3 runs to 14 residues. Here the CDR3 reads CASSLDSYNQPQHF. The CDR3 nucleotides are TGCGCCAGCAGCTTAGACAGCTACAATCAGCCCCAGCATTTT.

V and J are TRBV28 and TRBJ1-2; possible D gene TRBD1, 6 bases. The CDR3 length is 15 residues. Trimming stripped 4 bases from V and 3 bases from J, with 15 bases between. CDR1 and CDR2 from the germline V gene are MDHEN and SYDVKM. The CDR3 nucleotides are TGTGCCAGCAGTTGGCAGGGGCGCCTAGACTATGGCTACACCTTC. It is translated as CASSWQGRLDYGYTF.

The V call is TRBV11-3, the J call TRBJ1-2, with 7 bases that match TRBD1. The CDR3 is 14 amino acids. Unmatched junction bases numbered 7, after V lost 5 bases and J lost 4 bases. Germline CDR1 and CDR2: SGHNT and YENEEA. The DNA for the CDR3 is TGTGCCAGCAGCCTCGCCCGGGACAGCTATGGCTACACCTTC. Translated, it gives CASSLARDSYGYTF. The full variable domain, with the rest looked up from reference TRBV11-3 and TRBJ1-2, is EAGVVQSPRYKIIEKKQPVAFWCNPISGHNTLYWYLQNLGQGPELLIRYENEEAVDDSQLPKDRFSAERLKGVDSTLKIQPAELGDSAVYLCASSLARDSYGYTFGSGTRLTVV.

This clone has just one count. The chain joins TRBV15 to TRBJ2-7; TRBD2 matches at 10 bases. The CDR3 loop spans 16 amino acids. Losses at the gene ends were 4 bases for V and 2 bases for J; bases not matched to a gene: 8. Germline-derived CDR1 and CDR2 are LNHNV and YYDKDF (reference sequence). The CDR3 loop is CATSTIGTSVTYEQYF. The DNA for the CDR3 is TGTGCCACCAGCACAATTGGGACTAGCGTTACCTACGAGCAGTACTTC.